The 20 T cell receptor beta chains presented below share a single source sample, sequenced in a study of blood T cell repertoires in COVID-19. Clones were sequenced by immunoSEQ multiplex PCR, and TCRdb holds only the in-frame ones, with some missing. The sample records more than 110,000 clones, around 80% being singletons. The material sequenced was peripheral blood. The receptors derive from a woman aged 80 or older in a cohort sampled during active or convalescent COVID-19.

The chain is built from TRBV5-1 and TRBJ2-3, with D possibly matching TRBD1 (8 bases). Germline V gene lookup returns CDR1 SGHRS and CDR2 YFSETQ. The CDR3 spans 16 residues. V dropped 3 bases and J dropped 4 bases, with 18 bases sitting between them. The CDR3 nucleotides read TGCGCCAGCAGCTGGGGAGGGCAGGGGGCATCAGATACGCAGTATTTT. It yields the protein CASSWGGQGASDTQYF. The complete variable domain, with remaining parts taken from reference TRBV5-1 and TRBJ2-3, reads KAGVTQTPRYLIKTRGQQVTLSCSPISGHRSVSWYQQTPGQGLQFLFEYFSETQRNKGNFPGRFSGRQFSNSRSEMNVSTLELGDSALYLCASSWGGQGASDTQYFGPGTRLTVL.

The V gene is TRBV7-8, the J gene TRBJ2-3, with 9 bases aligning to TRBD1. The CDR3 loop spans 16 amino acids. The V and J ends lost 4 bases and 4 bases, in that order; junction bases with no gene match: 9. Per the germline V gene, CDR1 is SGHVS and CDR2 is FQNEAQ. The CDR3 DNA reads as TGTGCCAGCAGCTCTAGAAGGACAGGGGCAGCAGATACGCAGTATTTT. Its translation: CASSSRRTGAADTQYF.

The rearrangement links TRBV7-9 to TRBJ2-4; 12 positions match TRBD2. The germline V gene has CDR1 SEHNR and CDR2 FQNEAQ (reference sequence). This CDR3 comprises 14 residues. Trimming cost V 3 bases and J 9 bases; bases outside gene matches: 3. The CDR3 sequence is CASSFASGRGIQYF. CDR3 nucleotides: TGTGCCAGCAGCTTCGCTAGCGGGAGGGGCATTCAGTACTTC. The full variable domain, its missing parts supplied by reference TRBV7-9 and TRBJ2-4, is DTGVSQNPRHKITKRGQNVTFRCDPISEHNRLYWYRQTLGQGPEFLTYFQNEAQLEKSRLLSDRFSAERPKGSFSTLEIQRTEQGDSAMYLCASSFASGRGIQYFGAGTRLSVL.

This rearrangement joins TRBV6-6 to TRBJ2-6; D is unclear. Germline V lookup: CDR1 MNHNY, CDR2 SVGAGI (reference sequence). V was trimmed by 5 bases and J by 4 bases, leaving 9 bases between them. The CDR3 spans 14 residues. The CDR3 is CASSRSSGANVLTF. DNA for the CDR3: TGTGCCAGCAGTCGTTCTTCCGGGGCCAACGTCCTGACTTTC.

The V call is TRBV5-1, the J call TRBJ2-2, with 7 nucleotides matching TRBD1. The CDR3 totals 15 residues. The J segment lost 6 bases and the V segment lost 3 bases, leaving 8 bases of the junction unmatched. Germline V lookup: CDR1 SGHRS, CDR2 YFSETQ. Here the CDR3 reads CASSSVTGRSGELFF. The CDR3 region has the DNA TGCGCCAGCAGCTCCGTGACAGGGCGATCCGGGGAGCTGTTTTTT.

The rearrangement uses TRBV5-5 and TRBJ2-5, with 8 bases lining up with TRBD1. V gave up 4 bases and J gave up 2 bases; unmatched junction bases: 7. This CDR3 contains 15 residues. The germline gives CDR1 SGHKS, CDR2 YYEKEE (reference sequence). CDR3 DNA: TGTGCCAGCAGCCTTGACAGGGGAATACAAGAGACCCAGTACTTC. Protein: CASSLDRGIQETQYF.

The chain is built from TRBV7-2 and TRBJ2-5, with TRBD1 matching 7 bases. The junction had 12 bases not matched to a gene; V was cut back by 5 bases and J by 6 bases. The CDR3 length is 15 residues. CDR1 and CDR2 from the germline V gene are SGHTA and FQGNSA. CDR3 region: CASSPTGAATKTQYF. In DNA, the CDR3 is TGTGCCAGCAGCCCAACAGGGGCCGCCACAAAGACCCAGTACTTC.

The CDR3 nucleotides read TGTGCCACCCGGACCGGGACTAGTATCGTTACGCAGTATTTT. Residues: CATRTGTSIVTQYF. The chain carries TRBV6-6 and TRBJ2-3, with TRBD2 matching 8 bases. Germline trimming cut 10 bases from V and 8 bases from J; bases unmatched to any gene: 14. The CDR3 is 14 residues long. Germline V CDR1 and CDR2: MNHNY, SVGAGI (reference sequence).

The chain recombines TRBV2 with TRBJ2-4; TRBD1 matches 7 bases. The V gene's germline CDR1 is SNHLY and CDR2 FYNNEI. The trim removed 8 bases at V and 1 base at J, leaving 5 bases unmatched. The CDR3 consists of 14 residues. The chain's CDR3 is CASGYRGAKNIQYF. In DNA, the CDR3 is TGTGCCAGCGGCTACAGGGGTGCCAAAAACATTCAGTACTTC.

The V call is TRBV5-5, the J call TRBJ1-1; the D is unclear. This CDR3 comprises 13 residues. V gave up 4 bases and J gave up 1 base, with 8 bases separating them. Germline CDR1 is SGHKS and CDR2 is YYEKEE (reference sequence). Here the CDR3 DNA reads TGTGCCAGCAGCGCCCCAGGGAACACTGAAGCTTTCTTT. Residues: CASSAPGNTEAFF.

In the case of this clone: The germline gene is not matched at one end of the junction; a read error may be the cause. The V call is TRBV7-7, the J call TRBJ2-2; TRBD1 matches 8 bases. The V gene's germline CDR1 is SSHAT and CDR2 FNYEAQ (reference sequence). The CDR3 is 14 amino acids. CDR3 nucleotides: TGTGCTAGCAGCTTGACAGGGGTCACCGGGGAGCTGTTTTTT. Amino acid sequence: CASSLTGVTGELFF.

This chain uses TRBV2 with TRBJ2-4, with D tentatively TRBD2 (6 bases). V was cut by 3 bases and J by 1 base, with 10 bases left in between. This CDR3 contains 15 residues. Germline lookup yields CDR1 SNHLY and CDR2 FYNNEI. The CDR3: CASSDVAGAKNIQYF. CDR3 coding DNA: TGTGCCAGCAGTGATGTGGCGGGGGCCAAAAACATTCAGTACTTC.

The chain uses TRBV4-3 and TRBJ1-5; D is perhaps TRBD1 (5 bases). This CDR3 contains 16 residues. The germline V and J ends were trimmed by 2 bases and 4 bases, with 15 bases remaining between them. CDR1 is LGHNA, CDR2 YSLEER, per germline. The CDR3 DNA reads TGCGCCAGCAGCCAATCCGGTCCCTGGACAAATCAGCCCCAGCATTTT. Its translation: CASSQSGPWTNQPQHF.

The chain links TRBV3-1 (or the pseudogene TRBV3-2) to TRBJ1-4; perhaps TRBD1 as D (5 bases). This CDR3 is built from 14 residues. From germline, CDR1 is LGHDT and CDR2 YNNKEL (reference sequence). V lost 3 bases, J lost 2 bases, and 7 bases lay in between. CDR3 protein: CASSQGHTNEKLFF. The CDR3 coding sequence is TGTGCCAGCAGCCAGGGGCACACTAATGAAAAACTGTTTTTT.

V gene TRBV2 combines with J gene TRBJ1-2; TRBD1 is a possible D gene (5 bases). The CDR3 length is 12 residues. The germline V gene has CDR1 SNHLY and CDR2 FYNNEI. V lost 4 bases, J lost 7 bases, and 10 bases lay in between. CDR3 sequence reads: CASSGLRAGYTF. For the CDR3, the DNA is TGTGCCAGCAGTGGGCTCAGGGCTGGCTACACCTTC.

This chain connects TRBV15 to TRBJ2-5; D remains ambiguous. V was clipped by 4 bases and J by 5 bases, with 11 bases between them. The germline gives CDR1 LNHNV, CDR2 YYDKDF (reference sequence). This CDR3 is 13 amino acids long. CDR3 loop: CATSNQRVETQYF. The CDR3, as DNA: TGTGCCACCAGCAACCAACGCGTGGAGACCCAGTACTTC.

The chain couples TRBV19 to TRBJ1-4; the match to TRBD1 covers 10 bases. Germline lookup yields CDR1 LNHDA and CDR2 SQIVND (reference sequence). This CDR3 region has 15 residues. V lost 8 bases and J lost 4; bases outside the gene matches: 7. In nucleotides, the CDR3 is TGTGCCAGTTGCCCGGGACAGGGGTTTAATGAAAAACTGTTTTTT. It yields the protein CASCPGQGFNEKLFF.

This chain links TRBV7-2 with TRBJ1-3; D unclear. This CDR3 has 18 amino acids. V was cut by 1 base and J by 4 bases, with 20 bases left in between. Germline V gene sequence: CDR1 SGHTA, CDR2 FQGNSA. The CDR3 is CASSLVFRGVGSGNTIYF. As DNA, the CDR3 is TGTGCCAGCAGCTTAGTTTTCCGCGGGGTAGGGTCGGGAAACACCATATATTTT. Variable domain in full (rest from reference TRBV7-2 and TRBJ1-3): GAGVSQSPSNKVTEKGKDVELRCDPISGHTALYWYRQSLGQGLEFLIYFQGNSAPDKSGLPSDRFSAERTGGSVSTLTIQRTQQEDSAVYLCASSLVFRGVGSGNTIYFGEGSWLTVV.

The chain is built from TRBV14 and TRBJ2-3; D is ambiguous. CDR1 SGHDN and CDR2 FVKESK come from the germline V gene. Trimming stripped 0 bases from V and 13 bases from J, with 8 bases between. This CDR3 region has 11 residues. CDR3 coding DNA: TGTGCCAGCAGCCAAGATCTGGAGAAGTATTTT. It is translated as CASSQDLEKYF.

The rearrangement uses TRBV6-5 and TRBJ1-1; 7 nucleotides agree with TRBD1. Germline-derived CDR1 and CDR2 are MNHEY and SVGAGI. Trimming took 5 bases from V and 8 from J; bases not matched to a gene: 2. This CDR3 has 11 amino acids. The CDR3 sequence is CASSRQGEAFF. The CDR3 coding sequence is TGTGCCAGCAGTCGACAGGGAGAAGCTTTCTTT.